One and the same sample provided the 7 T cell receptor beta chains below, sequenced in a study of T cells in Graves' hyperthyroidism and ophthalmopathy. RNA transcripts provided the source from which TCR beta CDR3 regions were amplified. Carried out on the TCR CDR3, a first-round RT-PCR used the HTBI primer set. TCRdb re-called the multiplex PCR reads through MiXCR, storing one row per CDR3 protein. This sample has hundreds of thousands of distinct CDR3 sequences, with roughly 20% found just once. Sample: blood. The receptors originated from a man aged 30 to 45 with Graves' ophthalmopathy.

In this sample, this clonotype turned up many times. The J gene is TRBJ1-6, the V gene TRBV5-1, with a weak D call TRBD1 (6 bases). Germline CDR1 and CDR2: SGHRS and YFSETQ. The CDR3 runs to 14 residues. V lost 0 bases and J lost 7, with 8 bases in between. The CDR3 DNA is TGCGCCAGCAGCTTGGGACAGGAGAATTCACCCCTCCACTTT. This codes for CASSLGQENSPLHF. Full variable domain (outside the CDR3, taken from reference TRBV5-1 and TRBJ1-6): KAGVTQTPRYLIKTRGQQVTLSCSPISGHRSVSWYQQTPGQGLQFLFEYFSETQRNKGNFPGRFSGRQFSNSRSEMNVSTLELGDSALYLCASSLGQENSPLHFGNGTRLTVT.

The chain carries TRBV6-1 and TRBJ2-7; D gene uncertain. The CDR3 extends over 11 amino acids. The V gene's germline CDR1 is MNHNS and CDR2 SASEGT. Trimming shortened V by 6 bases and J by 5 bases, and 8 bases separated the two germline ends. The CDR3 spells CASRGKNEQYF. DNA for the CDR3: TGTGCCAGCAGAGGGAAGAACGAGCAGTACTTC.

This clonotype was detected many times. J is TRBJ2-3 and V is TRBV11-2, with 7 bases aligning to TRBD1. The ends lost 1 base at V and 4 bases at J; junction bases unmatched: 8. This CDR3 contains 16 residues. CDR1 is SGHAT, CDR2 FQNNGV, per germline. The chain's CDR3 is CASSLATGLSADTQYF. CDR3 in DNA: TGTGCCAGCAGCTTAGCGACAGGGTTGTCGGCAGATACGCAGTATTTT.

The CDR3, as DNA: TGTGCCAGCAGTTTTTCCGCAGGTGAGACGACCAAGACGGATACTAGCACAGATACGCAGTATTTT. Its translation: CASSFSAGETTKTDTSTDTQYF. The rearrangement uses TRBV6-2 or TRBV6-3 and TRBJ2-3; D is uncertain. Between the trimmed V and J ends, which lost 4 bases and 0 bases, there was a span of 32 bases. In germline, CDR1 is MNHEY, CDR2 SVGEGT. The CDR3 extends over 22 amino acids.

This clonotype was observed many times. The chain joins TRBV12-3 or TRBV12-4 to TRBJ2-3, with D hard to call. CDR3 length: 15 amino acids. V lost 3 bases and J 0 bases, leaving 10 bases between the germline ends. CDR3 DNA: TGTGCCAGCAGTTTCCGTTCGGTGAGCACAGATACGCAGTATTTT. This encodes CASSFRSVSTDTQYF.

This clonotype was counted a few times. A much larger clone is a single base away; this may be a read error. The chain's CDR3 is CASSRTSGSSMGDEQFF. The CDR3 DNA sequence: TGCGCCAGCAGCCGGACTAGCGGGAGTTCTATGGGAGATGAGCAGTTCTTC. The chain recombines TRBV5-1 with TRBJ2-1; 13 bases map to TRBD2. Trimming cost V 4 bases and J 8 bases; bases outside gene matches: 12. This CDR3 is 17 amino acids long. From germline, CDR1 is SGHRS and CDR2 YFSETQ.

This clonotype was observed at least ten times. This chain links TRBV12-3 or TRBV12-4 with TRBJ2-7; 9 nucleotides line up with TRBD1. The CDR3 spans 15 residues. V was pared by 6 bases and J by 5 bases, with 11 bases of the junction left unmatched. The CDR3 reads CASRPRDRVVDEQYF. The CDR3 bases are TGTGCCAGCAGACCCCGGGACAGGGTGGTCGACGAGCAGTACTTC.